This is a list of T cell receptor beta chains from one sample in a study of T cells in Graves' hyperthyroidism and ophthalmopathy. TCRdb passed the multiplex PCR reads through MiXCR, listing each CDR3 protein once. The data show about half a million distinct CDR3 sequences, less than 25% seen once. Sample: blood. These receptor sequences come from a man aged 18 to 30 with Graves' hyperthyroidism. CDR3s leave out the opening cysteine and the closing phenylalanine or tryptophan.

v_call,j_call,cdr3_aa
TRBV30,TRBJ2-5,AWTGSPGTQY
TRBV3-1,TRBJ2-4,ASSQAKQVKY
TRBV6-1,TRBJ1-5,ASSATTGSNQPQH
TRBV6-1,TRBJ2-5,ASRPPGGRETQY
TRBV12-3/TRBV12-4,TRBJ1-2,ASSFGRTDGYT
TRBV6-1,TRBJ2-7,ASGIWGDEQY
TRBV20-1,TRBJ2-7,SAGTGPSYEQY
TRBV29-1,TRBJ1-6,SVERGRGSPLH
TRBV20-1,TRBJ2-7,SARRPPTGEQY
TRBV27,TRBJ2-7,ASGRDREQY